The rows below give T cell receptor beta chains drawn from one sample of a study of identical twins. TCRdb reprocessed the 5' RACE reads via MiXCR and lists one record per CDR3 protein. The data hold about 240,000 distinct CDR3 sequences, with roughly a tenth observed a single time. Sequenced material: memory T cells sorted from blood. These receptors originate from a man between 50 and 59 years old in good health. The CDR3 runs from the conserved cysteine through the conserved F or W. Part of the rows lack a size; the others show once, few, many or a class for expanded clones.

CDR3 protein: CSARWERSTDTQYF
V gene: TRBV20-1
J gene: TRBJ2-3
clone size: -

CDR3 protein: CASSGLSEGEKLFF
V gene: TRBV6-1
J gene: TRBJ1-4
clone size: few

CDR3 protein: CASSQVPGRGEDEQFF
V gene: TRBV4-1
J gene: TRBJ2-1
clone size: -

CDR3 protein: CASSLGTGGSPLHF
V gene: TRBV12-3/TRBV12-4
J gene: TRBJ1-6
clone size: many

CDR3 protein: CASSQRSTGELFF
V gene: TRBV6-1
J gene: TRBJ2-2
clone size: many

CDR3 protein: CASSPHMGRSSNQPQHF
V gene: TRBV6-2/TRBV6-3
J gene: TRBJ1-5
clone size: few

CDR3 protein: CASSLTSGMRNEQFF
V gene: TRBV12-3/TRBV12-4
J gene: TRBJ2-1
clone size: few

CDR3 protein: CASSLATGSGAFF
V gene: TRBV5-5
J gene: TRBJ1-1
clone size: few

CDR3 protein: CASSPLIFQGGNTEAFF
V gene: TRBV18
J gene: TRBJ1-1
clone size: few

CDR3 protein: CASSLGDGVSYGYTF
V gene: TRBV5-1
J gene: TRBJ1-2
clone size: many

CDR3 protein: CASSQEVGQANQPQHF
V gene: TRBV4-2
J gene: TRBJ1-5
clone size: -

CDR3 protein: CASSPRTGVTPLHF
V gene: TRBV19
J gene: TRBJ1-6
clone size: -

CDR3 protein: CASSPGLAGGRKTDTQYF
V gene: TRBV11-2
J gene: TRBJ2-3
clone size: -

CDR3 protein: CSARDFKIGSQKLFF
V gene: TRBV20-1
J gene: TRBJ1-4
clone size: many

CDR3 protein: CASSPVAAGQGEQFF
V gene: TRBV5-1
J gene: TRBJ2-1
clone size: many

CDR3 protein: CASSSNGAMNTEAFF
V gene: TRBV5-1
J gene: TRBJ1-1
clone size: many

CDR3 protein: CASSPARLDYNSPLHF
V gene: TRBV11-1
J gene: TRBJ1-6
clone size: many

CDR3 protein: CATSRDIVGSRYNEQFF
V gene: TRBV15
J gene: TRBJ2-1
clone size: many

CDR3 protein: CASSSPGTGLQETQYF
V gene: TRBV7-9
J gene: TRBJ2-5
clone size: -

CDR3 protein: CASTRQALGNEQFF
V gene: TRBV7-2
J gene: TRBJ2-1
clone size: many

CDR3 protein: CSVGQPETQYF
V gene: TRBV29-1
J gene: TRBJ2-5
clone size: -

CDR3 protein: CAIGTGNTGELFF
V gene: TRBV10-3
J gene: TRBJ2-2
clone size: many

CDR3 protein: CASSVNIGGSYEAFF
V gene: TRBV7-2
J gene: TRBJ1-1
clone size: many

CDR3 protein: CSARVWGEQFF
V gene: TRBV20-1
J gene: TRBJ2-1
clone size: many

CDR3 protein: CASSLGGMPGQEPQYF
V gene: TRBV5-1
J gene: TRBJ2-5
clone size: many

CDR3 protein: CTSSHRGPWNEQFF
V gene: TRBV1
J gene: TRBJ2-1
clone size: few

CDR3 protein: CASSEIRRSNEQFF
V gene: TRBV2
J gene: TRBJ2-1
clone size: many

CDR3 protein: CASRSPRDSSTDTQYF
V gene: TRBV28
J gene: TRBJ2-3
clone size: few

CDR3 protein: CASSLASVRGQNIQYF
V gene: TRBV7-2
J gene: TRBJ2-4
clone size: many

CDR3 protein: CSVRTSGGATTGELFF
V gene: TRBV29-1
J gene: TRBJ2-2
clone size: -

CDR3 protein: CAMGAGANVLTF
V gene: TRBV10-3
J gene: TRBJ2-6
clone size: -

CDR3 protein: CASSLGRGYEQYF
V gene: TRBV12-3/TRBV12-4
J gene: TRBJ2-7
clone size: many

CDR3 protein: CASSLDFGSGSTDTQYF
V gene: TRBV11-2
J gene: TRBJ2-3
clone size: -

CDR3 protein: CASSLGRGQGNEKLFF
V gene: TRBV27
J gene: TRBJ1-4
clone size: few